Listed here are 22 T cell receptor beta chains from one sample, sequenced in a study of blood T cell repertoires in COVID-19. The protocol was immunoSEQ multiplex PCR, while the TCRdb copy is restricted to in-frame clones and leaves out a portion. Among approximately 94,000 clones listed, roughly 79% were seen once. Sequencing was performed on peripheral blood. The receptors stem from a woman between 65 and 79 years old with acute or convalescent COVID-19.

This clone was counted a few times. The J gene is TRBJ2-7, the V gene TRBV5-4, with 7 bases aligning to TRBD1. CDR3 size: 14 residues. Germline V gene lookup returns CDR1 SGHNT and CDR2 YYREEE (reference sequence). V trimming: 3 bases; J trimming: 6 bases; junction bases outside the gene matches: 9. Here the CDR3 reads CASSWIGQAFEQYF. DNA for the CDR3: TGTGCCAGCAGCTGGATCGGACAGGCATTCGAGCAGTACTTC. The whole variable domain, remainder taken from reference TRBV5-4 and TRBJ2-7, is ETGVTQSPTHLIKTRGQQVTLRCSSQSGHNTVSWYQQALGQGPQFIFQYYREEENGRGNFPPRFSGLQFPNYSSELNVNALELDDSALYLCASSWIGQAFEQYFGPGTRLTVT.

CDR3 loop: CASSVGVVETQYF. As DNA, the CDR3 is TGTGCCAGCAGTGTGGGCGTGGTGGAGACCCAGTACTTC. The J gene is TRBJ2-5, the V gene TRBV2; D is unclear. CDR1 is SNHLY, CDR2 FYNNEI, per germline. The V and J ends lost 4 bases and 5 bases respectively, with 11 bases between them. The CDR3 runs to 13 residues.

The chain links TRBV5-5 to TRBJ1-2; 9 bases align to TRBD1. The CDR3 contains 14 residues. Germline CDR1 reads SGHKS; CDR2 reads YYEKEE (reference sequence). The trim removed 5 bases at V and 2 bases at J, leaving 4 bases unmatched. The DNA for the CDR3 is TGTGCCAGCAGGTCGACAGGGGGGAACTATGGCTACACCTTC. Translation: CASRSTGGNYGYTF.

J is TRBJ2-5 and V is TRBV2; D not certain. The CDR3 has 13 residues. Germline values: CDR1 SNHLY, CDR2 FYNNEI. Trimming cost V 8 bases and J 4 bases, with 14 bases left between them. CDR3: CASGRDFGETQYF. For the CDR3, the DNA is TGTGCCAGCGGCCGTGATTTTGGAGAGACCCAGTACTTC. Combining the CDR3 with reference TRBV2 and TRBJ2-5 gives the whole variable domain EPEVTQTPSHQVTQMGQEVILRCVPISNHLYFYWYRQILGQKVEFLVSFYNNEISEKSEIFDDQFSVERPDGSNFTLKIRSTKLEDSAMYFCASGRDFGETQYFGPGTRLLVL.

The chain couples TRBV11-2 to TRBJ2-1, with D possibly matching TRBD2 (5 bases). V was pared by 3 bases and J by 2 bases, with 14 bases between. Per the germline V gene, CDR1 is SGHAT and CDR2 is FQNNGV. The CDR3 covers 16 residues. This chain's CDR3 is CASSLAGAEPYNEQFF. In nucleotides, the CDR3 is TGTGCCAGCAGCTTGGCAGGAGCGGAGCCCTACAATGAGCAGTTCTTC.

V gene TRBV6-5 combines with J gene TRBJ1-1; 7 nucleotides match TRBD1. This CDR3 is 16 amino acids long. The junction had 9 bases not matched to a gene; V was cut back by 0 bases and J by 5 bases. The germline CDR1 and CDR2 sequences are MNHEY and SVGAGI. This chain's CDR3 is CASSYSKAGGETEAFF. CDR3 DNA: TGTGCCAGCAGTTACTCGAAGGCAGGGGGAGAGACTGAAGCTTTCTTT.

V gene TRBV11-2 combines with J gene TRBJ1-1; TRBD1 matches at 8 bases. Trimming removed 5 bases from V and 7 bases from J; junction bases left unmatched: 6. The CDR3 runs 13 residues. Germline V gene lookup returns CDR1 SGHAT and CDR2 FQNNGV. The CDR3 bases are TGTGCCAGCAGCATGGACAGGGAGATTGAAGCTTTCTTT. This codes for CASSMDREIEAFF.

This chain connects TRBV19 to TRBJ1-1; the D is unclear. The V gene's germline CDR1 is LNHDA and CDR2 SQIVND (reference sequence). The CDR3 contains 15 residues. V dropped 2 bases and J dropped 5 bases, with 15 bases sitting between them. The CDR3 loop reads CASSINIARLTEAFF. Here the CDR3 DNA reads TGTGCCAGTAGTATAAACATCGCCAGGCTTACTGAAGCTTTCTTT.

The chain couples TRBV12-3 or TRBV12-4 to TRBJ1-1, with D tentatively TRBD1 (6 bases). The CDR3 sequence is 13 residues long. V was clipped by 3 bases and J by 7 bases, with 12 bases between them. CDR3 region: CASSFIGQLEAFF. In DNA, the CDR3 is TGTGCCAGCAGTTTTATCGGACAGCTTGAAGCTTTCTTT.

This chain joins TRBV19 and TRBJ2-1; D perhaps matches TRBD2 (6 bases). Between the trimmed V and J ends, which lost 5 bases and 10 bases, there was a span of 21 bases. The CDR3 totals 15 residues. Germline V gene data show CDR1 as LNHDA and CDR2 as SQIVND (reference sequence). The CDR3 nucleotides are TGTGCCAGTAGTCCCAGGGTACTAGCACGGGAGGAGCAGTTCTTC. It encodes CASSPRVLAREEQFF.

CDR3 amino acids: CARSPGVGRRSPLHF. The CDR3 bases are TGTGCCAGAAGCCCAGGGGTGGGCAGGCGTTCACCCCTCCACTTT. This chain links TRBV7-5 with TRBJ1-6; the D segment call TRBD1 is taken from the table without a DNA check. TRBV7-5 is labeled a pseudogene. The CDR3 covers 15 residues.

The chain combines TRBV3-1 (or the pseudogene TRBV3-2) with TRBJ2-5, with 12 bases lining up with TRBD2. V shed 2 bases and J 1 base; nucleotides not matched to a gene: 2. There are 16 residues in the CDR3. CDR1 is LGHDT and CDR2 is YNNKEL in the germline V gene (reference sequence). The CDR3 DNA is TGTGCCAGCAGCCAACTGACTAGCGGGGGCCAAGAGACCCAGTACTTC. Protein product: CASSQLTSGGQETQYF.

As regards this clone: Relative to the germline gene, one junction end is altered; a read error may explain this. This chain uses TRBV3-1 (or the pseudogene TRBV3-2) with TRBJ2-1, with a weak D call TRBD2 (6 bases). Germline values: CDR1 LGHDT, CDR2 YNNKEL (reference sequence). The CDR3 is 17 amino acids. CDR3 in amino acids: CASSQEWGVRSYNEQFF. The DNA of the CDR3 is TGTGCCAGCAGTCAAGAGTGGGGGGTCCGCTCCTACAATGAGCAGTTCTTC.

The rearrangement joins TRBV5-1 to TRBJ2-3, with D possibly being TRBD1 (6 bases). CDR3 length: 17 residues. V gave up 3 bases and J gave up 0 bases, with 17 bases separating them. Germline values: CDR1 SGHRS, CDR2 YFSETQ. The CDR3 coding sequence is TGCGCCAGCAGCTGGGGGCGGACAAGACCTAGCACAGATACGCAGTATTTT. This encodes CASSWGRTRPSTDTQYF.

The chain combines TRBV9 with TRBJ2-1; TRBD2 agrees at 12 bases. Germline CDR1 reads SGDLS; CDR2 reads YYNGEE. The CDR3 runs 14 residues. Losses at the gene ends were 3 bases for V and 10 bases for J; bases not matched to a gene: 5. The CDR3 reads CASSGTSGGIEQFF. CDR3 DNA: TGTGCCAGCAGCGGAACTAGCGGGGGGATCGAGCAGTTCTTC.

This chain uses TRBV11-3 with TRBJ2-3; 11 nucleotides match TRBD2. CDR3 length: 15 residues. The V gene's germline CDR1 is SGHNT and CDR2 YENEEA. V lost 5 bases to trimming and J lost 2 bases; unmatched junction nucleotides: 3. CDR3 residues: CASSRGLAATDTQYF. In DNA, the CDR3 is TGTGCCAGCAGCCGGGGACTAGCGGCCACAGATACGCAGTATTTT.

The J gene is TRBJ1-1, the V gene TRBV6-1; 7 bases agree with TRBD1. After removal of 3 bases from V and 5 bases from J, the junction contained 6 bases not matched to a gene. The CDR3 sequence is 14 residues long. Germline CDR1 MNHNS, CDR2 SASEGT. The CDR3 nucleotides read TGTGCCAGCAGTGAGGGCAGGGGGAGTACTGAAGCTTTCTTT. This translates into CASSEGRGSTEAFF.

V gene TRBV10-3 combines with J gene TRBJ2-1, with D maybe TRBD2 (6 bases). This CDR3 is built from 14 residues. Germline assignment: CDR1 ENHRY and CDR2 SYGVKD. The V and J ends lost 4 bases and 6 bases respectively, with 13 bases between them. CDR3 amino acids: CAISATSTGNEQFF. Written as DNA, the CDR3 is TGTGCCATCAGTGCTACTAGCACTGGCAATGAGCAGTTCTTC.

The rearrangement links TRBV6-5 to TRBJ2-1; possibly TRBD2 for D (6 bases). V was shortened by 6 bases and J by 8 bases, with 20 bases between the two germline ends. Germline CDR1 is MNHEY and CDR2 is SVGAGI. This CDR3 spans 15 amino acids. Here the CDR3 DNA reads TGTGCCAGCAGAGATGGGGTGGGGGGTCGCTATGAGCAGTTCTTC. Translating gives CASRDGVGGRYEQFF.

The V and J genes are TRBV28 and TRBJ2-2; a weak D match, TRBD1 (6 bases). Germline V gives CDR1 MDHEN, CDR2 SYDVKM. V lost 7 bases, J lost 6 bases, and 9 bases lay in between. This CDR3 spans 12 amino acids. The CDR3 protein is CASTKGAGELFF. The CDR3 DNA reads TGTGCCAGCACAAAGGGGGCCGGGGAGCTGTTTTTT.

The J gene is TRBJ2-3, the V gene TRBV6-5, with D possibly being TRBD2 (6 bases). Trimming took off 6 bases at V and 6 bases at J, with 19 bases between the two ends. This CDR3 is 15 amino acids long. Germline V lookup: CDR1 MNHEY, CDR2 SVGAGI. The CDR3 spells CASSRAGTSGDTQYF. CDR3 coding DNA: TGTGCCAGCAGCCGCGCCGGGACTTCCGGGGATACGCAGTATTTT.

The chain uses TRBV19 and TRBJ1-5, with 9 bases identical to TRBD1. From germline, CDR1 is LNHDA and CDR2 SQIVND (reference sequence). With 3 bases clipped from V and 1 base from J, the junction kept 13 bases outside the gene matches. This CDR3 is built from 19 residues. CDR3 amino acids: CASSMDRDRAPLSNQPQHF. CDR3 sequence (DNA): TGTGCCAGTAGTATGGATCGGGACAGGGCCCCCTTGAGCAATCAGCCCCAGCATTTT.